The source of this T cell receptor beta chain is a study of cytomegalovirus exposure and HLA in healthy donors. Points from the study as a whole: The sole available immune exposure information was CMV serostatus. Most CMV-associated TCR beta chains were later found to appear HLA-restricted. In a later analysis, a genetic analysis reported fewer productive-TCR N-insertions in an Asian-associated ancestry cluster than the cohort average. In a later analysis, TCR beta V- and J-gene trimming showed a link to a missense DCLRE1C variant.

The CDR3 totals 15 residues. Germline CDR1 and CDR2: SQVTM and ANQGSEA. V was pared by 3 bases and J by 5 bases, with 18 bases between. Primers for the PCR totalled 60 Vbeta and 13 Jbeta. Clones were sequenced by immunoSEQ multiplex PCR, and TCRdb holds only the in-frame ones, with some missing. The table lists 170,000 or so clones, about 80% of them singletons. A remark on this clone: Its antigen is as yet unknown.

Sequencing input: PBMCs. The gene calls are TRBV29-1 and TRBJ2-3, with a possible D match to TRBD2 (6 bases). The source of this sequence is a boy between 10 and 17 years old in good health and CMV-seronegative. CDR3 residues: CSVDFGRRVVDTQYF. The CDR3 DNA follows: TGCAGCGTTGACTTCGGGCGGAGGGTGGTAGATACGCAGTATTTT.